These 16 T cell receptor beta chains share one sample of origin, sequenced in a study of blood T cell repertoires in COVID-19. Sequencing used immunoSEQ multiplex PCR; TCRdb keeps in-frame clones, though not all of them. The sample yields more than 250,000 clones, approximately 88% seen once. The sequencing input was PBMCs or T cells enriched from blood (not recorded which). These receptors came from a middle-aged woman with acute COVID-19.

The chain carries TRBV19 and TRBJ2-7; D is undetermined. Germline CDR1 and CDR2: LNHDA and SQIVND (reference sequence). Deletions cut 2 bases from V and 0 bases from J, with 5 bases between. CDR3 length: 13 residues. Written as DNA, the CDR3 is TGTGCCAGTAGTATAACCAGCTCCTACGAGCAGTACTTC. Encoded protein: CASSITSSYEQYF.

The genes are TRBV27 and TRBJ2-3; weak D call: TRBD2 (6 bases). The CDR3 length is 16 residues. V was cut by 1 base and J by 0 bases, with 11 bases left in between. The germline V gene encodes CDR1 MNHEY and CDR2 SMNVEV (reference sequence). CDR3 in amino acids: CASSLFSLASTDTQYF. The CDR3 DNA reads TGTGCCAGCAGTTTATTTTCGCTAGCGAGCACAGATACGCAGTATTTT.

The chain combines TRBV18 with TRBJ1-1; D is perhaps TRBD1 (5 bases). Between the trimmed V and J ends, which lost 3 bases and 0 bases, there was a span of 11 bases. The CDR3 is 15 amino acids. From germline, CDR1 is KGHSH and CDR2 LQKENI. The CDR3 coding sequence is TGTGCCAGCTCACCCACGGCGGACATGAACACTGAAGCTTTCTTT. Protein sequence: CASSPTADMNTEAFF.

This clone appeared once. CDR3 residues: CASSRALRDRGQQPQHF. In nucleotides, the CDR3 is TGCGCCAGCAGCCGAGCATTAAGGGACAGGGGGCAACAGCCCCAGCATTTT. The rearrangement links TRBV4-1 to TRBJ1-5; 12 bases are shared with TRBD1. This CDR3 is built from 17 residues. J was trimmed by 7 bases and V by 4 bases; bases with no gene match: 11. Germline V lookup: CDR1 MGHRA, CDR2 YSYEKL.

The CDR3 spells CASSRMRATTQYF. CDR3 nucleotides: TGTGCCAGCAGCCGGATGCGGGCTACAACCCAGTACTTC. The chain couples TRBV3-1 (or the pseudogene TRBV3-2) to TRBJ2-5; D is perhaps TRBD2 (5 bases). V lost 4 bases and J lost 8, with 14 bases in between. Germline-derived CDR1 and CDR2 are LGHDT and YNNKEL (reference sequence). The CDR3 sequence is 13 residues long.

The CDR3 region has the DNA TGCGCCAGCAGCACAGGGACCACCGGGGAGCTGTTTTTT. This gives the protein CASSTGTTGELFF. The chain recombines TRBV5-1 with TRBJ2-2, with D possibly being TRBD1 (6 bases). CDR1 is SGHRS, CDR2 YFSETQ, per germline. This CDR3 region has 13 residues. V was clipped by 4 bases and J by 4 bases, with 8 bases between them. The variable domain in full, with the rest retrieved from reference TRBV5-1 and TRBJ2-2, is KAGVTQTPRYLIKTRGQQVTLSCSPISGHRSVSWYQQTPGQGLQFLFEYFSETQRNKGNFPGRFSGRQFSNSRSEMNVSTLELGDSALYLCASSTGTTGELFFGEGSRLTVL.

The chain has TRBV9 and TRBJ1-5; the D gene is possibly TRBD1 (5 bases). This CDR3 is 13 amino acids long. The germline V and J ends were trimmed by 0 bases and 4 bases, with 5 bases remaining between them. Germline assignment: CDR1 SGDLS and CDR2 YYNGEE. The CDR3 sequence is CASSVGTNQPQHF. DNA for the CDR3: TGTGCCAGCAGCGTAGGGACAAATCAGCCCCAGCATTTT.

This clone is a singleton in its sample. The chain carries TRBV27 and TRBJ1-3; maybe TRBD1 (5 bases). V dropped 5 bases and J dropped 4 bases, with 15 bases sitting between them. The CDR3 covers 15 residues. In germline, CDR1 is MNHEY, CDR2 SMNVEV (reference sequence). In nucleotides, the CDR3 is TGTGCCAGCAGTCCCGGAGCAGGGTTCGGAAACACCATATATTTT. It translates to CASSPGAGFGNTIYF.

In regard to this clone: A junction end diverges from the germline sequence, so it may reflect a read error. J is TRBJ2-3 and V is TRBV15; no firm D call. The CDR3 length is 12 residues. Germline V gives CDR1 LNHNV, CDR2 YYDKDF (reference sequence). Written as DNA, the CDR3 is TGTGCCACCAGGAGAGCGACAGATACGCAGTATTTT. It yields the protein CATRRATDTQYF.

The chain couples TRBV24-1 to TRBJ1-1; D ambiguous. Between the trimmed V and J ends, which lost 11 bases and 0 bases, there was a span of 12 bases. Germline loops: CDR1 KGHDR, CDR2 SFDVKD. The CDR3 is made up of 13 amino acids. The CDR3 protein is CAIRGRMNTEAFF. In DNA, the CDR3 is TGTGCCATCCGAGGCCGGATGAACACTGAAGCTTTCTTT.

The J gene is TRBJ2-3, the V gene TRBV27; TRBD2 agrees at 7 bases. The CDR3 is 17 amino acids. Trimming removed 7 bases from V and 6 bases from J; junction bases left unmatched: 19. Germline V gene sequence: CDR1 MNHEY, CDR2 SMNVEV (reference sequence). CDR3 amino acids: CASTRRVGGSRSDTQYF. In nucleotides, the CDR3 is TGTGCCAGCACCAGAAGAGTCGGCGGGAGTAGGTCTGATACGCAGTATTTT.

V gene TRBV6-5 combines with J gene TRBJ2-3; 8 bases line up with TRBD2. This CDR3 is 14 amino acids long. The V and J ends lost 9 bases and 7 bases, in that order; junction bases with no gene match: 12. Germline V gene data show CDR1 as MNHEY and CDR2 as SVGAGI. CDR3 bases: TGTGCCAGTACCCGGGAGGGACCGGGATATACGCAGTATTTT. This gives the protein CASTREGPGYTQYF.

This chain links TRBV6-5 with TRBJ2-2; possible D gene TRBD2, 6 bases. The CDR3 has 15 amino acids. Trimming took off 6 bases at V and 4 bases at J, with 15 bases between the two ends. CDR1 MNHEY and CDR2 SVGAGI come from the germline V gene. The CDR3 spells CASRDQLGGTGELFF. Written as DNA, the CDR3 is TGTGCCAGCAGGGATCAGTTGGGGGGCACCGGGGAGCTGTTTTTT.

The chain combines TRBV7-2 with TRBJ2-7; weak D call: TRBD1 (6 bases). This CDR3 is 15 amino acids long. In germline, CDR1 is SGHTA, CDR2 FQGNSA. V gave up 1 base and J gave up 5 bases, with 15 bases separating them. The DNA for the CDR3 is TGTGCCAGCAGCTTAGGGGGGCTGGCGGGTAACGAGCAGTACGTC. It specifies CASSLGGLAGNEQYV.

The V and J genes are TRBV7-8 and TRBJ1-2; 7 bases agree with TRBD1. Germline values: CDR1 SGHVS, CDR2 FQNEAQ. The CDR3 spans 14 residues. With V trimmed by 4 bases and J by 2 bases, 4 bases remained unmatched. This chain's CDR3 is CASSYPGQNYGYTF. The CDR3 nucleotides read TGTGCCAGCAGCTACCCGGGACAGAACTATGGCTACACCTTC.

V is TRBV5-4 and J is TRBJ2-5; the match to TRBD2 covers 10 bases. CDR3 length: 18 residues. The germline V gene has CDR1 SGHNT and CDR2 YYREEE (reference sequence). The J segment lost 5 bases and the V segment lost 2 bases, leaving 15 bases of the junction unmatched. This chain's CDR3 is CASSLIPVLAGVSETQYF. CDR3 DNA sequence: TGTGCCAGCAGCTTAATACCCGTGCTAGCGGGAGTATCGGAGACCCAGTACTTC.